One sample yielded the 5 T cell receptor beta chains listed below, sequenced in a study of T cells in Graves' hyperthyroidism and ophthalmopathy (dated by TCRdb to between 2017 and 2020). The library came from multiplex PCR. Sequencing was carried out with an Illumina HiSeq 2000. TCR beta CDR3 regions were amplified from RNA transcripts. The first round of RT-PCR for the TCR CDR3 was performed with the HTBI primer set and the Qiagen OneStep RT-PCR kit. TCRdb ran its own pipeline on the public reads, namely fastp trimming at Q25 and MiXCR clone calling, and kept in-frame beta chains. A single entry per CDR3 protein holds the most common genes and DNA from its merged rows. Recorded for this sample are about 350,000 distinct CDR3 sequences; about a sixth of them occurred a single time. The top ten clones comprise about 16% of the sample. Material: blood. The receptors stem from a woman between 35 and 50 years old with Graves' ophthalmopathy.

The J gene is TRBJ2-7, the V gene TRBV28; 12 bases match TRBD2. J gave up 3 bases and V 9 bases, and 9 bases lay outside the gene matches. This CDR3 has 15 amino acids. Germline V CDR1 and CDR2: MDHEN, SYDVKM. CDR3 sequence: CASSTRTSGIYEQYF. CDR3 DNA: TGTGCCAGTAGTACACGGACTAGCGGGATCTACGAGCAGTACTTC.

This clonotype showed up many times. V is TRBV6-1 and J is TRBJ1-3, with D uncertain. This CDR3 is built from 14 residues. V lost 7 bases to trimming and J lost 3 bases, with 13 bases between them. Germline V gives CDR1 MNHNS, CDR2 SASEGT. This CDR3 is CASKRSINGNTIYF. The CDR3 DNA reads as TGTGCCAGCAAGAGGAGCATCAATGGAAACACCATATATTTT.

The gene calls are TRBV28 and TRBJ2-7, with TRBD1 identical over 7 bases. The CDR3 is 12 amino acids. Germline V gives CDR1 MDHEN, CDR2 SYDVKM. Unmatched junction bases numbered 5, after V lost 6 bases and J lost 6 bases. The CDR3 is CASSSGQIEQYF. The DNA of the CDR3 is TGTGCCAGCAGCTCGGGACAGATCGAGCAGTACTTC.

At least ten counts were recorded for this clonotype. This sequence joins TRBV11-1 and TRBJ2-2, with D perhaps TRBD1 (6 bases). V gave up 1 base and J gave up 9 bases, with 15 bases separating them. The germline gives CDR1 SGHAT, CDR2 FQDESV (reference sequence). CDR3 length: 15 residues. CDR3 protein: CASSLGAQGFRELFF. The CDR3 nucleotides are TGTGCCAGCAGCTTAGGCGCGCAGGGGTTCCGGGAGCTGTTTTTT.

In nucleotides, the CDR3 is TGTGCCAGCAGCTTAGAAGGTCAGATCTACGAGCAGTACTTC. Protein sequence: CASSLEGQIYEQYF. The chain carries TRBV11-2 and TRBJ2-7; no firm D call. The germline V gene has CDR1 SGHAT and CDR2 FQNNGV. The CDR3 has 14 residues. V dropped 0 bases and J dropped 3 bases, with 9 bases sitting between them.